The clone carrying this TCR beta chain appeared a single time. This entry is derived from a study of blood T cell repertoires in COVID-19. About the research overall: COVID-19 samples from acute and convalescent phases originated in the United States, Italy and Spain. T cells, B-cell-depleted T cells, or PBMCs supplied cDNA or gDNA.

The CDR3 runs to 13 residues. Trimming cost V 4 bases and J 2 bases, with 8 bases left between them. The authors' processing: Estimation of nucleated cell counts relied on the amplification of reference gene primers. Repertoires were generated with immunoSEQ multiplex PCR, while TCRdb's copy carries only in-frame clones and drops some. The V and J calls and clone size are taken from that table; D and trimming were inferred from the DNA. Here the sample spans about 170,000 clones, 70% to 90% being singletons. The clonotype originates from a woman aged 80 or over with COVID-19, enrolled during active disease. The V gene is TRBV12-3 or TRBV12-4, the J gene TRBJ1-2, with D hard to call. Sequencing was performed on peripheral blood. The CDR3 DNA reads TGTGCCAGCAGTTCCCGCGTCAACTATGGCTACACCTTC. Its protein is CASSSRVNYGYTF.